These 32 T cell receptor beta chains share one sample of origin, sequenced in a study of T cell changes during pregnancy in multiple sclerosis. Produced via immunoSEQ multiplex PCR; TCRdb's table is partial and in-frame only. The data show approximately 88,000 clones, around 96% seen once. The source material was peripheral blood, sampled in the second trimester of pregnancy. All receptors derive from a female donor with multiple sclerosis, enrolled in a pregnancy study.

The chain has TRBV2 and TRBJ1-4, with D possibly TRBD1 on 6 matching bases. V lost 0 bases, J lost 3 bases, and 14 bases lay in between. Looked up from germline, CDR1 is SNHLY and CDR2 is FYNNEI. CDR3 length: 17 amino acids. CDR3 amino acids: CASSEAGMGHPNEKLFF. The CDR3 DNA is TGTGCCAGCAGTGAAGCAGGGATGGGACACCCTAATGAAAAACTGTTTTTT.

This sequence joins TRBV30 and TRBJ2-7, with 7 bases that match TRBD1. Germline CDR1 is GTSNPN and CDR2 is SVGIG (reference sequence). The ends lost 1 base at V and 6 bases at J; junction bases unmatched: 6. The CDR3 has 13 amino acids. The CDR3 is CAWSGQGRGEQYF. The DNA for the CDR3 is TGTGCCTGGAGTGGACAGGGTAGGGGCGAGCAGTACTTC.

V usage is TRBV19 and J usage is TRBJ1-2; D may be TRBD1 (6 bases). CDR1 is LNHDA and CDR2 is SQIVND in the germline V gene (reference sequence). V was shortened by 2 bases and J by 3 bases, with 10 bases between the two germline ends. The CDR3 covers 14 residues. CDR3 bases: TGTGCCAGTAGTATACGGACAGACTACTATGGCTACACCTTC. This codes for CASSIRTDYYGYTF.

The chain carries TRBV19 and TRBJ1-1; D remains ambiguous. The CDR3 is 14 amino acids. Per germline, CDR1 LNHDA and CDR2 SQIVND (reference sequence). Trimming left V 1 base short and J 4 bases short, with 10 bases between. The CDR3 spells CASSIGGSTTEAFF. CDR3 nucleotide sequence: TGTGCCAGTAGTATAGGAGGCAGCACCACTGAAGCTTTCTTT.

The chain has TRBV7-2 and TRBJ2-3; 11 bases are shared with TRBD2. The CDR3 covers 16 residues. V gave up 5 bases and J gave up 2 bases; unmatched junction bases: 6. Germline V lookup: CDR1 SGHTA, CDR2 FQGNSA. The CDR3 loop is CASSIELAGATDTQYF. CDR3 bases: TGTGCCAGCAGCATCGAACTAGCGGGAGCCACAGATACGCAGTATTTT. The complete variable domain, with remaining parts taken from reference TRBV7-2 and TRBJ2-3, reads GAGVSQSPSNKVTEKGKDVELRCDPISGHTALYWYRQSLGQGLEFLIYFQGNSAPDKSGLPSDRFSAERTGGSVSTLTIQRTQQEDSAVYLCASSIELAGATDTQYFGPGTRLTVL.

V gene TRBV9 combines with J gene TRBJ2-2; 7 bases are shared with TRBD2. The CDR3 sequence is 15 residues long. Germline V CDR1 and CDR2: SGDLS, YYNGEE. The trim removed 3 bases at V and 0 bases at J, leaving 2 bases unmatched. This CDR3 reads CASSAGGSNTGELFF. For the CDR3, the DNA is TGTGCCAGCAGCGCGGGGGGATCGAACACCGGGGAGCTGTTTTTT.

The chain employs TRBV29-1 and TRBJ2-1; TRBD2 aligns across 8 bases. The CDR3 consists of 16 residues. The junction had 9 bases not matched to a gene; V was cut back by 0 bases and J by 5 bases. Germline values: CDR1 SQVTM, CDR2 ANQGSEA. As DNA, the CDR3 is TGCAGCGTTGAAGATCGGGGGGGAGGAACGCACAATGAGCAGTTCTTC. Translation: CSVEDRGGGTHNEQFF.

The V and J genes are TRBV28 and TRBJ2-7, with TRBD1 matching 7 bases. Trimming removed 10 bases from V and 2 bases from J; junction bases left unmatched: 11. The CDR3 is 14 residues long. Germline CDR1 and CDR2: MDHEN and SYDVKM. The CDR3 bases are TGTGCCAATTCTGGACAGGCGAACCCCTACGAGCAGTACTTC. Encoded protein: CANSGQANPYEQYF.

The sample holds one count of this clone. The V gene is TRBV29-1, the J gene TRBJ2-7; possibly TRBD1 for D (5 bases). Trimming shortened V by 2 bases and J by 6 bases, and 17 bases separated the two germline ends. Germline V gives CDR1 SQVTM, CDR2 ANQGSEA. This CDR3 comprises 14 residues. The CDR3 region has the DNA TGCAGCGTTGAAAGGTCTGGGGCCTCTAGCGAGCAGTACTTC. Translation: CSVERSGASSEQYF.

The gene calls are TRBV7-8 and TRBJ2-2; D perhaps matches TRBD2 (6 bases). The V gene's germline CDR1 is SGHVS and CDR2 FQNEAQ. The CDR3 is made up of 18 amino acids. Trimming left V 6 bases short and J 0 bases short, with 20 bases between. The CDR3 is CASSLIPGGSSNTGELFF. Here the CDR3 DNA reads TGTGCCAGCAGTTTAATACCCGGAGGGTCTTCGAACACCGGGGAGCTGTTTTTT.

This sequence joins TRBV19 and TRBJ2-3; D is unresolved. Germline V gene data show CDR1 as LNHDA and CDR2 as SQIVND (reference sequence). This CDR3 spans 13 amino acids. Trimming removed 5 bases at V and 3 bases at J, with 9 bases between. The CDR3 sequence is CASSLTPTDTQYF. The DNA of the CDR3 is TGTGCCAGTAGTCTAACCCCTACAGATACGCAGTATTTT.

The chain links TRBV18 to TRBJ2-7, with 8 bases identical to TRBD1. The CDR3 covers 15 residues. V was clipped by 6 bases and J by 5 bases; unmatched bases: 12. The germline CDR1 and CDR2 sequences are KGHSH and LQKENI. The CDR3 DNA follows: TGTGCCAGCTCTTTCGCAGGGACAGGAAAAGACGAGCAGTACTTC. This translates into CASSFAGTGKDEQYF.

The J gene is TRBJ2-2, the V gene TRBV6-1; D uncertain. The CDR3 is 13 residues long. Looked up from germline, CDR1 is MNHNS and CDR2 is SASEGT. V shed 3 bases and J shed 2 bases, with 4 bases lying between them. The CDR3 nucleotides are TGTGCCAGCAGTGACTTTAACACCGGGGAGCTGTTTTTT. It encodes CASSDFNTGELFF.

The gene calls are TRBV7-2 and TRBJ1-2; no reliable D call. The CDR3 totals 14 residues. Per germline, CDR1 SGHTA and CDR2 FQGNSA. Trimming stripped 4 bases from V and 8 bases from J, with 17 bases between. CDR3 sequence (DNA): TGTGCCAGCAGCTCCATGCTCAATTCCTACGGCTACACCTTC. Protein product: CASSSMLNSYGYTF. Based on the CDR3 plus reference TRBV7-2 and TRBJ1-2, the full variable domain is GAGVSQSPSNKVTEKGKDVELRCDPISGHTALYWYRQSLGQGLEFLIYFQGNSAPDKSGLPSDRFSAERTGGSVSTLTIQRTQQEDSAVYLCASSSMLNSYGYTFGSGTRLTVV.

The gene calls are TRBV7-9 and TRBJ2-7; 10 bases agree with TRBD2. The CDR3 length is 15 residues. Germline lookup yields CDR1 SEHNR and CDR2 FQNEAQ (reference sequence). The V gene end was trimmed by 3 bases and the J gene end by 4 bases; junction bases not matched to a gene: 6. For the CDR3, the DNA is TGTGCCAGCAGCTTTAGCGGGAGGAGGGAATACGAGCAGTACTTC. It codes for CASSFSGRREYEQYF. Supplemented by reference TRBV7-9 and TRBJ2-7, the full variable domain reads DTGVSQNPRHKITKRGQNVTFRCDPISEHNRLYWYRQTLGQGPEFLTYFQNEAQLEKSRLLSDRFSAERPKGSFSTLEIQRTEQGDSAMYLCASSFSGRREYEQYFGPGTRLTVT.

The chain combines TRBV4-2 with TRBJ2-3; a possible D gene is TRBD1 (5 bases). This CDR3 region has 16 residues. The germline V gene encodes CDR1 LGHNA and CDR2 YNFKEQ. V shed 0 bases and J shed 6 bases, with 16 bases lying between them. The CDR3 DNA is TGTGCCAGCAGCCAAGATAGGCAGGGTGCGCGGGATACGCAGTATTTT. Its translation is CASSQDRQGARDTQYF.

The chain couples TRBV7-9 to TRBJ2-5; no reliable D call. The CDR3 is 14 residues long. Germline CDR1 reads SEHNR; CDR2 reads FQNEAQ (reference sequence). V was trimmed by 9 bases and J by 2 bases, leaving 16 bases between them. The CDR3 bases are TGTGCCAGTTCCAGTCCGGGTAGGCAAGAGACCCAGTACTTC. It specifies CASSSPGRQETQYF.

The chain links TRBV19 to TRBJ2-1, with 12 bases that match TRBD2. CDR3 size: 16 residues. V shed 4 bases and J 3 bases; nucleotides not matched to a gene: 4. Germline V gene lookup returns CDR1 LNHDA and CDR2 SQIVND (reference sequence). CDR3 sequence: CASSTRTSGIYNEQFF. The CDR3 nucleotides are TGTGCCAGTAGTACACGGACTAGCGGGATCTACAATGAGCAGTTCTTC.

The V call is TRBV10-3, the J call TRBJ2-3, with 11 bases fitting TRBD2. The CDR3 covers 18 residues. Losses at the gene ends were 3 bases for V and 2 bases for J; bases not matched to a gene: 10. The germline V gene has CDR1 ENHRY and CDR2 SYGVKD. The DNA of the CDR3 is TGTGCCATCAGTGATCCATTCCCGGGACTAGCGGCCACAGATACGCAGTATTTT. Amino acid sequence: CAISDPFPGLAATDTQYF.

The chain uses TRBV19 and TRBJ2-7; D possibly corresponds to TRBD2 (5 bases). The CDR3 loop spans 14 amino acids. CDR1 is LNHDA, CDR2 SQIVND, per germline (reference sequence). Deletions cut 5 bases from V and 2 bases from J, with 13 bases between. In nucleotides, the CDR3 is TGTGCCAGTAGTGCCGGGGTGGGCACCTACGAGCAGTACTTC. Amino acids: CASSAGVGTYEQYF.

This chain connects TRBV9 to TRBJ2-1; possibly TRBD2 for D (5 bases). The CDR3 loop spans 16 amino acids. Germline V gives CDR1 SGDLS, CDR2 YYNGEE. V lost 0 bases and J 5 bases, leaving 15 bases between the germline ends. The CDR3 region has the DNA TGTGCCAGCAGCGTAGGGAGGATCAGACCCAACAATGAGCAGTTCTTC. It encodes CASSVGRIRPNNEQFF.

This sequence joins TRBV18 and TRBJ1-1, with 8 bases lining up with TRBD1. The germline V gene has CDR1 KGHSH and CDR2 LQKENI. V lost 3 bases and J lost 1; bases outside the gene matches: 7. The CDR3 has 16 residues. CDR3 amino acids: CASSPLGQGANTEAFF. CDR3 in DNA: TGTGCCAGCTCACCGCTGGGGCAGGGGGCGAACACTGAAGCTTTCTTT. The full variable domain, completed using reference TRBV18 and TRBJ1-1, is NAGVMQNPRHLVRRRGQEARLRCSPMKGHSHVYWYRQLPEEGLKFMVYLQKENIIDESGMPKERFSAEFPKEGPSILRIQQVVRGDSAAYFCASSPLGQGANTEAFFGQGTRLTVV.

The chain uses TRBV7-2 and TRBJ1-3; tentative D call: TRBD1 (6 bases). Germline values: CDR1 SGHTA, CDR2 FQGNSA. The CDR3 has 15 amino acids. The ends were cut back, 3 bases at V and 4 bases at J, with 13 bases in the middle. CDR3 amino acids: CASSLTGQAGNTIYF. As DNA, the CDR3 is TGTGCCAGCAGCTTGACAGGTCAGGCCGGAAACACCATATATTTT.

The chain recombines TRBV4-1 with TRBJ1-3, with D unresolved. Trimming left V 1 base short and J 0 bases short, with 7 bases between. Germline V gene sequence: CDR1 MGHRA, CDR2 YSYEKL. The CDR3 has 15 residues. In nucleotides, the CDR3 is TGCGCCAGCAGCCAAGGGGCCAGCTCTGGAAACACCATATATTTT. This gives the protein CASSQGASSGNTIYF.

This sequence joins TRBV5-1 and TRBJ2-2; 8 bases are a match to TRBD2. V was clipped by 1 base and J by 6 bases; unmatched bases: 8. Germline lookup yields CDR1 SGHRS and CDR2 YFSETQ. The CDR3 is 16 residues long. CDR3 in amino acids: CASSLFQRELSGELFF. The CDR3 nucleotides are TGCGCCAGCAGCTTGTTCCAGCGGGAGTTGTCCGGGGAGCTGTTTTTT.

The CDR3 nucleotides are TGTGCCAGCGTAACCGGGGGTATGAACACTGAAGCTTTCTTT. It specifies CASVTGGMNTEAFF. This rearrangement joins TRBV28 to TRBJ1-1; possibly TRBD1 for D (5 bases). The CDR3 extends over 14 amino acids. Germline V gene data show CDR1 as MDHEN and CDR2 as SYDVKM. V was shortened by 8 bases and J by 0 bases, with 13 bases between the two germline ends.

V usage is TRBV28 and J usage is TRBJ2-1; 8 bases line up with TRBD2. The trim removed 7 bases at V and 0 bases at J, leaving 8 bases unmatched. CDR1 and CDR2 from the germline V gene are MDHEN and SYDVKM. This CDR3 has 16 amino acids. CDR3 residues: CASTGGPYSSYNEQFF. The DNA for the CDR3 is TGTGCCAGCACGGGGGGGCCGTACAGCTCCTACAATGAGCAGTTCTTC.

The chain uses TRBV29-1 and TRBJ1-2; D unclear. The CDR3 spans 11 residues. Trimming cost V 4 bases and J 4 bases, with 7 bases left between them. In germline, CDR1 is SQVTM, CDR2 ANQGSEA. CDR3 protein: CSVAEAYGYTF. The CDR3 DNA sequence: TGCAGCGTTGCAGAAGCCTATGGCTACACCTTC.

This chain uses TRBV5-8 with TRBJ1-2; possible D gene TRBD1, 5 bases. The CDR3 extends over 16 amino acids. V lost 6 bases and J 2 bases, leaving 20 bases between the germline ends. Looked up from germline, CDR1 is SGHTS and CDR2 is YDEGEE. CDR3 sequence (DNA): TGTGCCAGCACCAGTCCCAGGGAATCCCTAAACTATGGCTACACCTTC. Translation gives CASTSPRESLNYGYTF.

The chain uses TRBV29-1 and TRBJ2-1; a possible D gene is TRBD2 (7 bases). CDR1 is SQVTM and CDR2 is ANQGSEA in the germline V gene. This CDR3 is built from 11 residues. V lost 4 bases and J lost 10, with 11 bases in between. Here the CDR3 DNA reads TGCAGCGTTGGAGGGGGGGTCGAGCAGTTCTTC. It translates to CSVGGGVEQFF.

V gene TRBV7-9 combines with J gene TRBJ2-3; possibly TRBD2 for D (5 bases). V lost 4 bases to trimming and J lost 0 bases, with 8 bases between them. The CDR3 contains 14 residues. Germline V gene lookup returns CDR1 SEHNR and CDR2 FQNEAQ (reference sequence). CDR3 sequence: CASSYLASTDTQYF. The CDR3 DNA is TGTGCCAGCAGCTATCTAGCTAGCACAGATACGCAGTATTTT. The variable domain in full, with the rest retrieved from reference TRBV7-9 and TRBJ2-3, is DTGVSQNPRHKITKRGQNVTFRCDPISEHNRLYWYRQTLGQGPEFLTYFQNEAQLEKSRLLSDRFSAERPKGSFSTLEIQRTEQGDSAMYLCASSYLASTDTQYFGPGTRLTVL.

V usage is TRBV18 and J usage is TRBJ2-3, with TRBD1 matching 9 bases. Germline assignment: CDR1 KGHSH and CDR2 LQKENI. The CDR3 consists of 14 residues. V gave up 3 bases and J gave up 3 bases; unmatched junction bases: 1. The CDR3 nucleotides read TGTGCCAGCTCACCTGGACAGGGGACAGATACGCAGTATTTT. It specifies CASSPGQGTDTQYF.